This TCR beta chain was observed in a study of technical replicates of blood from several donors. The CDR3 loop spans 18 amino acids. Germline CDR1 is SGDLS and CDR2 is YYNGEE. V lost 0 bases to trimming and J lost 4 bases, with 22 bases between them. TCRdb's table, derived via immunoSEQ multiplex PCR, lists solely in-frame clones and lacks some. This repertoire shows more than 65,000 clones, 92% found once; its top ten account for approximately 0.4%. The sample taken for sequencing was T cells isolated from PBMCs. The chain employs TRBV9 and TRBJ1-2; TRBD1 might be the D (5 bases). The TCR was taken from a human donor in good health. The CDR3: CASSVAPFVEGLSYGYTF. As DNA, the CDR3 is TGTGCCAGCAGCGTAGCCCCCTTCGTGGAGGGGCTCTCCTATGGCTACACCTTC.